The TCR beta chain described here comes from a study of blood T cells in healthy people across ages. As for the study in general: Roughly one uniquely barcoded beta molecule per two T cells was captured.

Sample-barcoded 5' priming and a J-beta primer mix drove a second PCR of roughly 6 to 12 cycles. MiXCR, run by TCRdb on the 5' RACE reads, gives a single entry per CDR3 protein. Among 790,000 or so distinct CDR3 sequences listed, roughly 56% were seen once. The study, taken as a whole, reports: Across samples, TCR beta diversity tracked strongly with naive T cell percentage.

Germline CDR1 reads DFQATT; CDR2 reads SNEGSKA (reference sequence). The CDR3 runs to 14 residues. As regards this clonotype: The target antigen is unknown.

Every donor provided roughly 10 milliliters of peripheral blood. The rearrangement joins TRBV20-1 to TRBJ2-5; D may be TRBD1 (5 bases). The end of the DNA fits TRBJ2-7 better, so the J call may be wrong. This TCR was recovered from a man aged 35-49 years in good health. The specimen was blood. The CDR3 region has the DNA TGCAGTGCTAGGGGGCTCTCCACCTCTGGCGAGCAGTACTTC. Its translation: CSARGLSTSGEQYF.